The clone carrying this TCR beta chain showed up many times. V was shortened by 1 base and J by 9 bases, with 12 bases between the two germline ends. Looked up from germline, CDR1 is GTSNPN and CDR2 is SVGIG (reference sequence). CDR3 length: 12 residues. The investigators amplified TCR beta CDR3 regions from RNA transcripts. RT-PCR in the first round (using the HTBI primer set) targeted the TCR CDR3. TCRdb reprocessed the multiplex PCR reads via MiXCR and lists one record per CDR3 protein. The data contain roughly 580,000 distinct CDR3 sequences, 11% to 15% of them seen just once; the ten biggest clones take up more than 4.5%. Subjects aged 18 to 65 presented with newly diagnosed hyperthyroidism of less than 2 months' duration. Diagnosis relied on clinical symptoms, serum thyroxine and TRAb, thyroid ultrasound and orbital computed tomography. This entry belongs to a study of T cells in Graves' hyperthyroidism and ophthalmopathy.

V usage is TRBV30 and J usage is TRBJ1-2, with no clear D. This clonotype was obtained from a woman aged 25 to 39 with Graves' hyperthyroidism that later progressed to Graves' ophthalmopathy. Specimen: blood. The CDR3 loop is CAWSADAGSYTF. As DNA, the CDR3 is TGTGCCTGGAGTGCCGACGCCGGGAGCTACACCTTC.